This is a list of T cell receptor beta chains from one sample in a study of T cells after yellow fever vaccination. TCRdb re-called the 5' RACE reads through MiXCR, storing one row per CDR3 protein. In the table there are 300,000 or so distinct CDR3 sequences, around 13% of which are singletons. This sample comprised CD4+ T cells sorted from PBMCs, obtained 45 days after the yellow fever booster vaccination. The receptors were gathered from a young man who received the YFV17D yellow fever vaccine. CDR3s include the opening cysteine and the closing phenylalanine or tryptophan. The order of the fields is clone size, J gene, V gene, D gene, CDR3 DNA, CDR3 protein. D genes are given only for firm matches. Clone size is given for some rows only: seen once, a few or many times, or a class if the clone is expanded.

few,TRBJ2-1,TRBV30,TRBD2,TGTGCCTGGAGCCCTATGGGGACTAGCGGGGCCTGGGAGCAGTTCTTC,CAWSPMGTSGAWEQFF
.,TRBJ1-2,TRBV4-3,.,TGCGCCAGCAGCCAAGATCCGAGCAGGGAGGCCTACACCTTC,CASSQDPSREAYTF
few,TRBJ1-1,TRBV7-9,.,TGTGCCAGCACGAGACAAGGGCGGGGGGCGAACACTGAAGCTTTCTTT,CASTRQGRGANTEAFF
.,TRBJ2-7,TRBV6-5,TRBD2,TGTGCCAGCAGTTCATGGGTTACTAGCGCCGAGCAGTACTTC,CASSSWVTSAEQYF
many,TRBJ2-1,TRBV7-9,.,TGTGCCAGCAGCCGGGTACAGGTAGTCGGCAATGAGCAGTTCTTC,CASSRVQVVGNEQFF
.,TRBJ2-1,TRBV14,TRBD2,TGTGCCAGCAGACAAGCTGGGACTAGCGGGAGACATGAGCAGTTCTTC,CASRQAGTSGRHEQFF
few,TRBJ2-2,TRBV20-1,.,TGCAGTGCTAGCAGACTAGGGAACACCGGGGAGCTGTTTTTT,CSASRLGNTGELFF
.,TRBJ2-7,TRBV18,.,TGTGCCAGCTCCGCACCTTCCTTCTACGAGCAGTACTTC,CASSAPSFYEQYF
many,TRBJ2-1,TRBV20-1,.,TGCAGTGCTACTACCCCCGGAAAGGGCAATGAGCAGTTCTTC,CSATTPGKGNEQFF
many,TRBJ1-1,TRBV6-5,.,TGTGCCAGCAGTTCCTGGGGTTGGGGCACTGAAGCTTTCTTT,CASSSWGWGTEAFF
few,TRBJ2-1,TRBV7-2,.,TGTGCCAGCAGCTTAAGTTGGTACAATGAGCAGTTCTTC,CASSLSWYNEQFF
many,TRBJ1-5,TRBV20-1,TRBD1,TGCAGTGCTAGGACCGGGACAGGTTCAGTTCAGCCCCAGCATTTT,CSARTGTGSVQPQHF
.,TRBJ2-3,TRBV29-1,.,TGCAGCGTCCTGCCTCCCGGGGATACGCAGTATTTT,CSVLPPGDTQYF
.,TRBJ1-1,TRBV6-5,.,TGTGCCAGCAGTTACTCGAGGGTGGACGGGGCTACTGAAGCTTTCTTT,CASSYSRVDGATEAFF
many,TRBJ2-1,TRBV4-3,TRBD2,TGCGCCAGCAGCCAAGCCTTGGGACTAGCGTATGGTGAGCAGTTCTTC,CASSQALGLAYGEQFF
few,TRBJ2-5,TRBV12-3/TRBV12-4,TRBD2,TGTGCCAGCAGTTTTAGCGGGAGGTCCCAAGAGACCCAGTACTTC,CASSFSGRSQETQYF
.,TRBJ1-1,TRBV5-1,.,TGCGCCAGCACCCGCGCAGGGATAGTAGGGAACACTGAAGCTTTCTTT,CASTRAGIVGNTEAFF
many,TRBJ1-6,TRBV12-3/TRBV12-4,.,TGTGCCAGCAGGTTTACCAGCTCACCCCTCCACTTT,CASRFTSSPLHF
few,TRBJ2-3,TRBV29-1,TRBD1,TGCAGCCACGGCGGGACAGGGGGCCTTGGTACGCAGTATTTT,CSHGGTGGLGTQYF
.,TRBJ2-1,TRBV7-2,TRBD2,TGTGCCAGCAGCTTAGCCGAGCGGGGTGAGCAGTTCTTC,CASSLAERGEQFF
.,TRBJ2-1,TRBV4-2,.,TGTGCCAGCAGCCAAGCCCCTTTATCCTACAATGAGCAGTTCTTC,CASSQAPLSYNEQFF
.,TRBJ2-1,TRBV7-2,.,TGTGCCAGCAGCTTAAGGTTCCATGAGCAGTTCTTC,CASSLRFHEQFF
many,TRBJ2-5,TRBV12-3/TRBV12-4,.,TGTGCCAGCAGTTTATACAGCCAAGAGACCCAGTACTTC,CASSLYSQETQYF
few,TRBJ1-2,TRBV7-6,.,TGTGCCAGCAGCTTAGCTAGCTCACCTCAGGGGACGTCCTATGGCTACACCTTC,CASSLASSPQGTSYGYTF
many,TRBJ2-1,TRBV7-2,TRBD1,TGTGCCAGCAGCTTAGGGACAGGGGAATATGAGCAGTTCTTC,CASSLGTGEYEQFF
few,TRBJ2-5,TRBV20-1,TRBD1,TGCAGTGCTAGGGGGACAGGCCATAAAGAGACCCAGTACTTC,CSARGTGHKETQYF
.,TRBJ1-4,TRBV7-2,.,TGTGCCAGCAGCTTAGCCGTGGGGGCCCAATTCGCAACTAATGAAAAACTGTTTTTT,CASSLAVGAQFATNEKLFF
many,TRBJ2-7,TRBV4-3,TRBD2,TGCGCCAGCAGCCAAGAACCAGCGGGAGCGAGGGAGCAGTACTTC,CASSQEPAGAREQYF
.,TRBJ2-2,TRBV15,TRBD2,TGTGCCACCAGCGCGACCAGGACTAGTGTGAACACCGGGGAGCTGTTTTTT,CATSATRTSVNTGELFF